Listed below are T cell receptor beta chains from one sample, sequenced in a study of blood T cell repertoires in COVID-19. Measured with immunoSEQ multiplex PCR; TCRdb has only the in-frame clones, and not every one. The sample has fewer than 500,000 clones, roughly 90% seen once. The material sequenced was PBMCs or T cells enriched from blood (not recorded which). Every receptor here comes from a woman aged 18-35 years who had recovered from COVID-19. CDR3s include the opening cysteine and the closing phenylalanine or tryptophan. The order of the fields is CDR3 DNA, CDR3 protein, V gene, D gene, J gene, CDR3 length, clone size. A D gene is named only where the DNA matches it firmly. The size of a clone is reported for some rows only, either as once, few or many, or as a class for expanded clones.

cdr3_nt: TGTGCCAGCCTTCCCGGACAAACAGCTTTCTTT
cdr3_aa: CASLPGQTAFF
v_call: TRBV2
d_call: NA
j_call: TRBJ1-1
cdr3_length: 11
clone_size: NA

cdr3_nt: TGTGCCAGCAGCCATGACAGGGGGTCGTATGAGACCCAGTACTTC
cdr3_aa: CASSHDRGSYETQYF
v_call: TRBV7-2
d_call: TRBD1
j_call: TRBJ2-5
cdr3_length: 15
clone_size: NA

cdr3_nt: TGTGCCAGCAGTGAGACAGGGACGGGAAACACCATATATTTT
cdr3_aa: CASSETGTGNTIYF
v_call: TRBV6-1
d_call: TRBD1
j_call: TRBJ1-3
cdr3_length: 14
clone_size: NA

cdr3_nt: TGTGCCAGCAGTCTGTCGCCGACAGGGGCAGGGGCCAACGTCCTGACTTTC
cdr3_aa: CASSLSPTGAGANVLTF
v_call: TRBV28
d_call: TRBD1
j_call: TRBJ2-6
cdr3_length: 17
clone_size: NA

cdr3_nt: TGTGCCAGCAGCCCACGAACTAGCGGGGGGGCGCATGAGCAGTTCTTC
cdr3_aa: CASSPRTSGGAHEQFF
v_call: TRBV5-4
d_call: TRBD2
j_call: TRBJ2-1
cdr3_length: 16
clone_size: NA

cdr3_nt: TGTGCCAGCAGCTTGCCGTATCCGGGTTCCAACACTGAAGCTTTCTTT
cdr3_aa: CASSLPYPGSNTEAFF
v_call: TRBV5-6
d_call: NA
j_call: TRBJ1-1
cdr3_length: 16
clone_size: NA

cdr3_nt: TGTGCCATCAGTGGAGCTTATAACTATGGCTACACCTTC
cdr3_aa: CAISGAYNYGYTF
v_call: TRBV10-3
d_call: NA
j_call: TRBJ1-2
cdr3_length: 13
clone_size: NA

cdr3_nt: TGCGCCAGCAGCCAAGTCAGGGTTGTAAACACTGAAGCTTTCTTT
cdr3_aa: CASSQVRVVNTEAFF
v_call: TRBV4-1
d_call: NA
j_call: TRBJ1-1
cdr3_length: 15
clone_size: NA

cdr3_nt: TGTGCCAGCACAAGGGAGGGCTCGGGTCAGCCCCAGCATTTT
cdr3_aa: CASTREGSGQPQHF
v_call: TRBV2
d_call: NA
j_call: TRBJ1-5
cdr3_length: 14
clone_size: few

cdr3_nt: TGCGCCAGCAGCCAAGTCTGGGCCGGGGTGCAGTACTTC
cdr3_aa: CASSQVWAGVQYF
v_call: TRBV4-1
d_call: NA
j_call: TRBJ2-7
cdr3_length: 13
clone_size: NA

cdr3_nt: TGTGCCAGTAGTTTTTCAGGGGCCCTTGAAGCTTTCTTT
cdr3_aa: CASSFSGALEAFF
v_call: TRBV19
d_call: NA
j_call: TRBJ1-1
cdr3_length: 13
clone_size: few

cdr3_nt: TGTGCCAGCAGCTCCGGAGCGGAATCAGATACGCAGTATTTT
cdr3_aa: CASSSGAESDTQYF
v_call: TRBV5-5
d_call: NA
j_call: TRBJ2-3
cdr3_length: 14
clone_size: NA

cdr3_nt: TGTGCCAGCAGCCAAAAAGGGACAGGCAATCAGCCCCAGCATTTT
cdr3_aa: CASSQKGTGNQPQHF
v_call: TRBV2
d_call: TRBD1
j_call: TRBJ1-5
cdr3_length: 15
clone_size: few

cdr3_nt: TGTGCCAGCAGCTCCCGGACAGACCCCTACGAGCAGTACTTC
cdr3_aa: CASSSRTDPYEQYF
v_call: TRBV7-9
d_call: NA
j_call: TRBJ2-7
cdr3_length: 14
clone_size: NA

cdr3_nt: TGTGCCAGCAGCTTCCTGGCGCGGAGGGCAGACTATGGCTACACCTTC
cdr3_aa: CASSFLARRADYGYTF
v_call: TRBV5-6
d_call: NA
j_call: TRBJ1-2
cdr3_length: 16
clone_size: NA

cdr3_nt: TGTGCCTGGAGTCTGGGGGGACTCCTGAAGGGAACTGAAGCTTTCTTT
cdr3_aa: CAWSLGGLLKGTEAFF
v_call: TRBV30
d_call: NA
j_call: TRBJ1-1
cdr3_length: 16
clone_size: NA

cdr3_nt: TGTGCCAGCAGCTTAGCTCAGGGGTTCTACGAGCAGTACTTC
cdr3_aa: CASSLAQGFYEQYF
v_call: TRBV7-8
d_call: NA
j_call: TRBJ2-7
cdr3_length: 14
clone_size: NA

cdr3_nt: TGTGCCAGCAGTTTATCCTCAGGGGGCTACGAGCAGTACTTC
cdr3_aa: CASSLSSGGYEQYF
v_call: TRBV27
d_call: TRBD1
j_call: TRBJ2-7
cdr3_length: 14
clone_size: NA

cdr3_nt: TGTGCCAGCAGTTTAGGGACAGGGGTCTGGGGCTACACCTTC
cdr3_aa: CASSLGTGVWGYTF
v_call: TRBV28
d_call: TRBD1
j_call: TRBJ1-2
cdr3_length: 14
clone_size: NA

cdr3_nt: TGTGCCAGCAGTGAATGGGGACAGGGGGATTCACCCCTCCACTTT
cdr3_aa: CASSEWGQGDSPLHF
v_call: TRBV2
d_call: TRBD1
j_call: TRBJ1-6
cdr3_length: 15
clone_size: NA

cdr3_nt: TGTGCCAGCTCACCAGCGGACATTCAGTACTTC
cdr3_aa: CASSPADIQYF
v_call: TRBV18
d_call: NA
j_call: TRBJ2-4
cdr3_length: 11
clone_size: NA

cdr3_nt: TGCGCCAGCAGCTTGAGTTCACTCCTTACAGGGGCTTACTCCTACGAGCAGTACTTC
cdr3_aa: CASSLSSLLTGAYSYEQYF
v_call: TRBV5-1
d_call: TRBD1
j_call: TRBJ2-7
cdr3_length: 19
clone_size: NA

cdr3_nt: TGTGCCTGGAGTATAGTGGGGGGCACTGAAGCTTTCTTT
cdr3_aa: CAWSIVGGTEAFF
v_call: TRBV30
d_call: NA
j_call: TRBJ1-1
cdr3_length: 13
clone_size: NA

cdr3_nt: TGTGCCAGCAGCCCAACATCCAGGGTCGCTCCTTTTGAAGCTTTCTTT
cdr3_aa: CASSPTSRVAPFEAFF
v_call: TRBV5-5
d_call: NA
j_call: TRBJ1-1
cdr3_length: 16
clone_size: NA

cdr3_nt: TGTGCCAGCAGTGGCGGGGTCCCTAACTATGGCTACACCTTC
cdr3_aa: CASSGGVPNYGYTF
v_call: TRBV2
d_call: NA
j_call: TRBJ1-2
cdr3_length: 14
clone_size: NA

cdr3_nt: TGCAGTGCGGCCCTGTCCTACGAGCAGTACTTC
cdr3_aa: CSAALSYEQYF
v_call: TRBV20-1
d_call: NA
j_call: TRBJ2-7
cdr3_length: 11
clone_size: NA

cdr3_nt: TGTGCCAGCACAAGGTGGGCCACTGAAGCTTTCTTT
cdr3_aa: CASTRWATEAFF
v_call: TRBV12-3/TRBV12-4
d_call: NA
j_call: TRBJ1-1
cdr3_length: 12
clone_size: once

cdr3_nt: TGCGCCAGCAGCCGCTCGGGGTTCGGAAGCTATGGCTACACCTTC
cdr3_aa: CASSRSGFGSYGYTF
v_call: TRBV11-2
d_call: NA
j_call: TRBJ1-2
cdr3_length: 15
clone_size: NA

cdr3_nt: TGTGCCAGCCTTAGTTTAGAGGGGACAGGGGAAGGCTACACCTTC
cdr3_aa: CASLSLEGTGEGYTF
v_call: TRBV28
d_call: TRBD1
j_call: TRBJ1-2
cdr3_length: 15
clone_size: NA

cdr3_nt: TGTGCCTGCGGGACTAGCGGGGGCCTCTTTCGGGAGCAGTACTTC
cdr3_aa: CACGTSGGLFREQYF
v_call: TRBV30
d_call: TRBD2
j_call: TRBJ2-7
cdr3_length: 15
clone_size: NA

cdr3_nt: TGTGCCAGCAGCTCGGTAGAAACCATATATTTT
cdr3_aa: CASSSVETIYF
v_call: TRBV11-2
d_call: NA
j_call: TRBJ1-3
cdr3_length: 11
clone_size: NA

cdr3_nt: TGTGCCAGCAGTTTAGAGGGGATAGCGGGGGGCCTCTACGAGCAGTACTTC
cdr3_aa: CASSLEGIAGGLYEQYF
v_call: TRBV27
d_call: TRBD2
j_call: TRBJ2-7
cdr3_length: 17
clone_size: NA

cdr3_nt: TGTGCCAGCTCATCAGACACCTCTGGAAACACCATATATTTT
cdr3_aa: CASSSDTSGNTIYF
v_call: TRBV18
d_call: NA
j_call: TRBJ1-3
cdr3_length: 14
clone_size: NA

cdr3_nt: TGCAGCGCTGCAGGGGGCGGCTATGGCTACACCTTC
cdr3_aa: CSAAGGGYGYTF
v_call: TRBV29-1
d_call: TRBD1
j_call: TRBJ1-2
cdr3_length: 12
clone_size: NA

cdr3_nt: TGTGCCAGTCAGATAAAACGGACAGGAGACACTGAAGCTTTCTTT
cdr3_aa: CASQIKRTGDTEAFF
v_call: TRBV19
d_call: TRBD1
j_call: TRBJ1-1
cdr3_length: 15
clone_size: NA

cdr3_nt: TGCGCCAGCAGTGAGCCTAGCGCTGGCGAGCAGTACTTC
cdr3_aa: CASSEPSAGEQYF
v_call: TRBV10-1
d_call: NA
j_call: TRBJ2-7
cdr3_length: 13
clone_size: NA

cdr3_nt: TGCGCCAGCAGCTTCGGGATTATGAGGGCCGGAAACACCATATATTTT
cdr3_aa: CASSFGIMRAGNTIYF
v_call: TRBV5-1
d_call: NA
j_call: TRBJ1-3
cdr3_length: 16
clone_size: NA

cdr3_nt: TGCGCCAGCAGCCAAGATGGGGGGGATCGAGCCCAGCATTTT
cdr3_aa: CASSQDGGDRAQHF
v_call: TRBV4-1
d_call: NA
j_call: TRBJ1-5
cdr3_length: 14
clone_size: NA

cdr3_nt: TGTGCCAGCGCCTCTAGAGGACAGGGAGGGGACTATGGCTACACCTTC
cdr3_aa: CASASRGQGGDYGYTF
v_call: TRBV2
d_call: TRBD1
j_call: TRBJ1-2
cdr3_length: 16
clone_size: NA

cdr3_nt: TGTGCCACCAGCCAGGGTACTGAAGCTTTCTTT
cdr3_aa: CATSQGTEAFF
v_call: TRBV15
d_call: NA
j_call: TRBJ1-1
cdr3_length: 11
clone_size: NA

cdr3_nt: TGTGCCAGCAGCCGGGTGGAGGGCACTGAAGCTTTCTTT
cdr3_aa: CASSRVEGTEAFF
v_call: TRBV12-3/TRBV12-4
d_call: NA
j_call: TRBJ1-1
cdr3_length: 13
clone_size: NA

cdr3_nt: TGTGCCAGCAGCTTTGGGGGACTGGCCAAAAACATTCAGTACTTC
cdr3_aa: CASSFGGLAKNIQYF
v_call: TRBV13
d_call: NA
j_call: TRBJ2-4
cdr3_length: 15
clone_size: NA

cdr3_nt: TGTGCCAGCAGTTCGGGACAGGGGGCTGAAGCTTTCTTT
cdr3_aa: CASSSGQGAEAFF
v_call: TRBV28
d_call: TRBD1
j_call: TRBJ1-1
cdr3_length: 13
clone_size: NA

cdr3_nt: TGTGCCAGCAGCCCCGTTAGCCAGGGAAACACTGAAGCTTTCTTT
cdr3_aa: CASSPVSQGNTEAFF
v_call: TRBV3-1/TRBV3-2
d_call: NA
j_call: TRBJ1-1
cdr3_length: 15
clone_size: NA

cdr3_nt: TGTGCCAGTTCCATACCAACCGGGGGGGCATCCGAGCAGTACTTC
cdr3_aa: CASSIPTGGASEQYF
v_call: TRBV2
d_call: TRBD2
j_call: TRBJ2-7
cdr3_length: 15
clone_size: NA

cdr3_nt: TGTGCCACCAGCACCCCCACAGGGGGTCAGGTTTACGGCTACACCTTC
cdr3_aa: CATSTPTGGQVYGYTF
v_call: TRBV15
d_call: TRBD1
j_call: TRBJ1-2
cdr3_length: 16
clone_size: NA

cdr3_nt: TGCGCCAGCAGCTTGGATTGGGACAGGAGCTTCTACGAGCAGTACTTC
cdr3_aa: CASSLDWDRSFYEQYF
v_call: TRBV5-1
d_call: TRBD1
j_call: TRBJ2-7
cdr3_length: 16
clone_size: NA

cdr3_nt: TGTGCCAGCAGTTTCTCGGGACTCCCGTATGGCTACACCTTC
cdr3_aa: CASSFSGLPYGYTF
v_call: TRBV27
d_call: NA
j_call: TRBJ1-2
cdr3_length: 14
clone_size: NA

cdr3_nt: TGTGCCAGCAGCTTAAGGGCAGGGGTTGGGGCCAACGTCCTGACTTTC
cdr3_aa: CASSLRAGVGANVLTF
v_call: TRBV7-2
d_call: NA
j_call: TRBJ2-6
cdr3_length: 16
clone_size: NA

cdr3_nt: TGCGCCAGCAGCCAAGTCCAAATTCAAGAGACCCAGTACTTC
cdr3_aa: CASSQVQIQETQYF
v_call: TRBV4-1
d_call: NA
j_call: TRBJ2-5
cdr3_length: 14
clone_size: NA

cdr3_nt: TGTGCCAGCAGTTTAAACAGAATCTATGAAAAACTGTTTTTT
cdr3_aa: CASSLNRIYEKLFF
v_call: TRBV28
d_call: NA
j_call: TRBJ1-4
cdr3_length: 14
clone_size: NA

cdr3_nt: TGTGCCAGCAGTGAAGGGGACAGGGAGGACACTGAAGCTTTCTTT
cdr3_aa: CASSEGDREDTEAFF
v_call: TRBV2
d_call: TRBD1
j_call: TRBJ1-1
cdr3_length: 15
clone_size: NA